This TCR beta chain was profiled in a study of blood T cells in healthy people across ages. It was with a sample-barcoded 5' primer and a J-beta primer mix that a second PCR of roughly 6 to 12 cycles was run. MiXCR, run by TCRdb on the 5' RACE reads, gives a single entry per CDR3 protein. The sample comprises about a million distinct CDR3 sequences, less than 45% of which are singletons, and roughly 14% rests with the top ten. Notes on the study in general: Strong correlation was found linking TCR beta diversity to naive T cell percentage.

The germline V and J ends were trimmed by 0 bases and 6 bases, with 12 bases remaining between them. This CDR3 contains 15 residues. Germline CDR1 reads LGHNA; CDR2 reads YNFKEQ. To note about this clonotype: Its antigen remains unidentified.

The sequenced sample was blood. The source is a young man in good health. V gene TRBV4-2 combines with J gene TRBJ2-1; D is possibly TRBD1 or TRBD2 (6 bases each). CDR3 sequence: CASSQDRGAGNEQFF. CDR3 sequence (DNA): TGTGCCAGCAGCCAAGATAGGGGGGCGGGCAATGAGCAGTTCTTC.